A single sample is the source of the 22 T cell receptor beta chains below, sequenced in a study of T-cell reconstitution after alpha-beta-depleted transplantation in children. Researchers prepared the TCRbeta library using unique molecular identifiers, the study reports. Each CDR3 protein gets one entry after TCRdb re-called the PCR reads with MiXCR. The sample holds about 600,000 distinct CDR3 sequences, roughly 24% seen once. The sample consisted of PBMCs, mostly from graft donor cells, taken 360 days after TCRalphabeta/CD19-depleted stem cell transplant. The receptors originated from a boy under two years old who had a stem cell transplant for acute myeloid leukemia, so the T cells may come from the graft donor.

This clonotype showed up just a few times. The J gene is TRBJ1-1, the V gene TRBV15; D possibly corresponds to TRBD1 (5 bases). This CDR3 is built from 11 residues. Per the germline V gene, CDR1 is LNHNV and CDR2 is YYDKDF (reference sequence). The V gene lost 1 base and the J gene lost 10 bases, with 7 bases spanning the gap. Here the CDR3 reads CATSRAGAAFF. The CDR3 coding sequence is TGTGCCACCAGCAGAGCCGGGGCAGCTTTCTTT.

Here the CDR3 reads CASSYRGTGYGYTF. The CDR3 coding sequence is TGTGCCAGCAGTTACAGGGGTACAGGGTATGGCTACACCTTC. The chain uses TRBV6-5 and TRBJ1-2; tentatively, D is TRBD1 (6 bases). Germline CDR1 and CDR2: MNHEY and SVGAGI. Trimming took off 2 bases at V and 5 bases at J, with 12 bases between the two ends. There are 14 residues in the CDR3.

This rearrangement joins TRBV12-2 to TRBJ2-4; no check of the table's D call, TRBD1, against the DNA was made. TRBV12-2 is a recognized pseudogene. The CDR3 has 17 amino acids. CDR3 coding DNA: TGTGCAAGTCGCTTAGGGAGGTGGAAACAGGGACTAAACATTCAGTACTTC. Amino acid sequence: CASRLGRWKQGLNIQYF.

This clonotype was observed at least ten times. CDR3 DNA: TGTGCCAGCGGACGGACAGGAAGACGAGATGAGCAGTTCTTC. Encoded protein: CASGRTGRRDEQFF. V usage is TRBV6-2 or TRBV6-3 and J usage is TRBJ2-1; TRBD1 matches 7 bases. V shed 8 bases and J 8 bases; nucleotides not matched to a gene: 12. Germline loops: CDR1 MNHEY, CDR2 SVGEGT. The CDR3 covers 14 residues.

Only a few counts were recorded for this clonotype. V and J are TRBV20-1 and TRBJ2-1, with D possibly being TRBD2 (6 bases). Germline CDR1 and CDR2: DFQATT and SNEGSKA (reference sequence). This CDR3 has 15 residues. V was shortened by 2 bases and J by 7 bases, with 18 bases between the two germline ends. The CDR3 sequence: CSARLTPTSRNEQFF. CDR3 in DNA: TGCAGTGCTAGACTCACGCCGACTAGTAGGAATGAGCAGTTCTTC.

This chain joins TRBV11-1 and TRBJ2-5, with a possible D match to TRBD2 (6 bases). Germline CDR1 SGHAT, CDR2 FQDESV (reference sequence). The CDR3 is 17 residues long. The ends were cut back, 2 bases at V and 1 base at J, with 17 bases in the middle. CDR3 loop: CASSLSRIAELQETQYF. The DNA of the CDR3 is TGTGCCAGCAGCTTATCGCGGATAGCGGAGCTCCAAGAGACCCAGTACTTC.

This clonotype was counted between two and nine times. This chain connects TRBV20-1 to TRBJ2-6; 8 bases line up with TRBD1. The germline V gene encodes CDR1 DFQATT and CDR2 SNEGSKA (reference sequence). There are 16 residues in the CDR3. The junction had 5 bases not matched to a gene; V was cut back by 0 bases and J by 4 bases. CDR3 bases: TGCAGTGCTAGAGATACACAGGGGGAAGGGGCCAACGTCCTGACTTTC. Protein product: CSARDTQGEGANVLTF.

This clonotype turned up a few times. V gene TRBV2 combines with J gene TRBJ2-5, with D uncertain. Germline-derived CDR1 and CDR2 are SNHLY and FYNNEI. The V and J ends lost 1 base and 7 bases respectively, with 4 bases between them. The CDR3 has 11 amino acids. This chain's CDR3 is CASSEVWTQYF. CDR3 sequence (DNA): TGTGCCAGCAGTGAAGTATGGACCCAGTACTTC. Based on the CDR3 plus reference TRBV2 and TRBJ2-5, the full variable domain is EPEVTQTPSHQVTQMGQEVILRCVPISNHLYFYWYRQILGQKVEFLVSFYNNEISEKSEIFDDQFSVERPDGSNFTLKIRSTKLEDSAMYFCASSEVWTQYFGPGTRLLVL.

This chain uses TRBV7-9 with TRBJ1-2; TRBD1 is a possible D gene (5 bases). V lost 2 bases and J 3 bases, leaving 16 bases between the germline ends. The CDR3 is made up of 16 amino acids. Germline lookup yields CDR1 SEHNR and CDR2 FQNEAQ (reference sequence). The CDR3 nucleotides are TGTGCCAGCAGCTTATCTACTCGCCGGGACGACTATGGCTACACCTTC. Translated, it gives CASSLSTRRDDYGYTF. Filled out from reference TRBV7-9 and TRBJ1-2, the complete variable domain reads DTGVSQNPRHKITKRGQNVTFRCDPISEHNRLYWYRQTLGQGPEFLTYFQNEAQLEKSRLLSDRFSAERPKGSFSTLEIQRTEQGDSAMYLCASSLSTRRDDYGYTFGSGTRLTVV.

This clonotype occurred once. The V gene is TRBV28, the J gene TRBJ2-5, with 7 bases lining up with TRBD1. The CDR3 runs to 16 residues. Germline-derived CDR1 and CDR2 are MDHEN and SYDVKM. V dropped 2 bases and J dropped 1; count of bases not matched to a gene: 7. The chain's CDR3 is CASSLGWQGVQETQYF. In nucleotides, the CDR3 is TGTGCCAGCAGTTTAGGATGGCAGGGGGTCCAAGAGACCCAGTACTTC.

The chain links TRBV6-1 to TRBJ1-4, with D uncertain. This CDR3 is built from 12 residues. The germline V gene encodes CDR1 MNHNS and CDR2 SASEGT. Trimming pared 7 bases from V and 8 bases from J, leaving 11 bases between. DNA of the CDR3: TGTGCCAGCAACACCGGGAGGGAAAAACTGTTTTTT. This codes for CASNTGREKLFF.

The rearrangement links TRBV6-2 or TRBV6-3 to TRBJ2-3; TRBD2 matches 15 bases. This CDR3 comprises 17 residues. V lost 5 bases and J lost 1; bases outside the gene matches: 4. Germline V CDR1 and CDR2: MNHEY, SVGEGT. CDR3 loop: CASSRTSGGDGTDTQYF. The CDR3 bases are TGTGCCAGCAGTAGGACTAGCGGGGGGGACGGCACAGATACGCAGTATTTT.

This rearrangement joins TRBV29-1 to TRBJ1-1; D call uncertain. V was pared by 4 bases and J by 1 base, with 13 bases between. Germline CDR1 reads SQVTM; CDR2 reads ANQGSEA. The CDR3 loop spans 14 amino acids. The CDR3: CSVGPVVQNTEAFF. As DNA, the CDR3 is TGCAGCGTTGGGCCCGTTGTGCAGAACACTGAAGCTTTCTTT.

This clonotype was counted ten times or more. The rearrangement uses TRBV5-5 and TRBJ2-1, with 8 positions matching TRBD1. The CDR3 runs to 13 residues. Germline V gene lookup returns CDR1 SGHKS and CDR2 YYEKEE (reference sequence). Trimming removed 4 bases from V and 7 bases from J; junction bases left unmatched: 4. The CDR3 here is CASSRDRKNEQFF. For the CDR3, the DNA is TGTGCCAGCAGCCGGGACAGGAAAAATGAGCAGTTCTTC.

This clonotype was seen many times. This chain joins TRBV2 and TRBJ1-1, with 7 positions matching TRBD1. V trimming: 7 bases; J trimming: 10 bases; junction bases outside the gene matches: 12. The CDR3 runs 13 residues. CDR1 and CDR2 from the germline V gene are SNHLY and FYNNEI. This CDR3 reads CASTAQGQAAAFF. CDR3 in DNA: TGTGCCAGCACCGCCCAAGGACAGGCAGCAGCTTTCTTT.

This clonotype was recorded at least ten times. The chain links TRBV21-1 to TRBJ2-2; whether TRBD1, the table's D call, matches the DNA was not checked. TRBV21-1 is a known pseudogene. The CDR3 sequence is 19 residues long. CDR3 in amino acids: CASSPHSPLLIPNTGELFF. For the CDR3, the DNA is TGTGCCAGCAGCCCCCACTCCCCCCTCCTGATCCCGAACACCGGGGAGCTGTTTTTT.

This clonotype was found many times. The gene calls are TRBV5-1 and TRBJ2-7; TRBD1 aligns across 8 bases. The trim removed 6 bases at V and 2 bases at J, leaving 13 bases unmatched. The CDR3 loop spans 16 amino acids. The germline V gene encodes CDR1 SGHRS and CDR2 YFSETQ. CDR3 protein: CASTYSTGTGPYEQYF. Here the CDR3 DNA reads TGCGCCAGCACCTATTCGACCGGGACAGGACCCTACGAGCAGTACTTC.

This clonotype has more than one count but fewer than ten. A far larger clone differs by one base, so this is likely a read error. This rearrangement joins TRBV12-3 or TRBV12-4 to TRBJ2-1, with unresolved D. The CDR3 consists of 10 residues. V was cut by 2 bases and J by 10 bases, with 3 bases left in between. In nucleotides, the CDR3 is TGTGCCAGCAGTTTAAAGGAGCAGTTCTTC. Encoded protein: CASSLKEQFF.

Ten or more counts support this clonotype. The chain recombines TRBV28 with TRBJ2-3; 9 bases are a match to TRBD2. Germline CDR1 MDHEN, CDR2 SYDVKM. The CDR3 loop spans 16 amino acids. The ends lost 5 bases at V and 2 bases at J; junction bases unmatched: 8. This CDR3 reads CASSRLAGTLTDTQYF. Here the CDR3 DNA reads TGTGCCAGCAGTCGTCTAGCGGGGACACTCACAGATACGCAGTATTTT. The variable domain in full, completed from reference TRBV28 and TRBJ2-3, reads DVKVTQSSRYLVKRTGEKVFLECVQDMDHENMFWYRQDPGLGLRLIYFSYDVKMKEKGDIPEGYSVSREKKERFSLILESASTNQTSMYLCASSRLAGTLTDTQYFGPGTRLTVL.

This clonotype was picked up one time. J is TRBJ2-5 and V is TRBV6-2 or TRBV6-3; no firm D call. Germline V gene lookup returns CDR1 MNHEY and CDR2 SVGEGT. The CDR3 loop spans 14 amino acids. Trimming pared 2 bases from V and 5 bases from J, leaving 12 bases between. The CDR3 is CASSYHRMSETQYF. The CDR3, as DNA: TGTGCCAGCAGTTACCATCGTATGTCCGAGACCCAGTACTTC.

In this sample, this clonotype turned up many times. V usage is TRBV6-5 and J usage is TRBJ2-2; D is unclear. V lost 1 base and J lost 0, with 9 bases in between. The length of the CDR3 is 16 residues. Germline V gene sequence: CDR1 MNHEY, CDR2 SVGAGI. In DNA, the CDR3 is TGTGCCAGCAGTTACTGGGCAGAAGCGAACACCGGGGAGCTGTTTTTT. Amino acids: CASSYWAEANTGELFF.

The CDR3 sequence is CASSWEGRETQYF. In DNA form, the CDR3 reads TGTGCCAGCAGCTGGGAGGGGCGGGAGACCCAGTACTTC. V and J are TRBV7-8 and TRBJ2-5; 7 positions match TRBD2. CDR3 size: 13 residues. Germline CDR1 and CDR2: SGHVS and FQNEAQ. Unmatched junction bases numbered 4, after V lost 4 bases and J lost 5 bases.